This T cell receptor beta chain emerged from a study of PD-1 blockade in classical Hodgkin lymphoma. As for time point: cycle 4 day 1 (C4D1), after about 6 weeks of nivolumab. All patients relapsed after autologous stem cell transplantation, and brentuximab vedotin exposure varied. The study isolated CD8+ T cells from thawed PBMCs by magnetic negative selection. The table came from immunoSEQ multiplex PCR; TCRdb's copy has only in-frame clones and leaves some out. The repertoire holds roughly 20,000 clones, with 88% as singletons. The sequencing used CD8+ T cells from blood, collected before the fourth cycle of nivolumab. This TCR was sampled from a human donor with classical Hodgkin lymphoma.

The CDR3 loop reads CASSMRVNTEAFF. The CDR3 DNA is TGTGCCAGTAGTATGAGGGTAAACACTGAAGCTTTCTTT. The rearrangement joins TRBV19 to TRBJ1-1; no reliable D call. Deletions cut 3 bases from V and 2 bases from J, with 7 bases between. This CDR3 has 13 amino acids. The germline V gene encodes CDR1 LNHDA and CDR2 SQIVND (reference sequence).